These 29 T cell receptor beta chains were all obtained from the same sample, sequenced in a study of cytomegalovirus exposure and HLA in healthy donors. Researchers ran the PCR with 60 Vbeta and 13 Jbeta primers. Generated by immunoSEQ multiplex PCR, the TCRdb table keeps only in-frame clones and is missing some. The sample consists of about 180,000 clones, 65% to 85% of them appearing once. The sequencing input was PBMCs. Source of these receptors: a girl under 18 in good health and CMV-seropositive.

The chain joins TRBV7-9 to TRBJ2-6, with D perhaps matching TRBD1 (6 bases). Germline CDR1 SEHNR, CDR2 FQNEAQ (reference sequence). V was cut by 4 bases and J by 0 bases, with 16 bases left in between. CDR3 length: 18 residues. DNA of the CDR3: TGTGCCAGCAGCTCTGTAACGGGACATATCTCTGGGGCCAACGTCCTGACTTTC. Translation: CASSSVTGHISGANVLTF. The full variable domain, with the rest looked up from reference TRBV7-9 and TRBJ2-6, is DTGVSQNPRHKITKRGQNVTFRCDPISEHNRLYWYRQTLGQGPEFLTYFQNEAQLEKSRLLSDRFSAERPKGSFSTLEIQRTEQGDSAMYLCASSSVTGHISGANVLTFGAGSRLTVL.

The J gene is TRBJ1-1, the V gene TRBV29-1, with TRBD1 matching over 9 bases. After removal of 5 bases from V and 0 bases from J, the junction contained 10 bases not matched to a gene. CDR1 is SQVTM, CDR2 ANQGSEA, per germline. The CDR3 has 16 amino acids. CDR3: CSVQPPGQGMNTEAFF. In DNA, the CDR3 is TGCAGCGTTCAACCCCCGGGACAGGGAATGAACACTGAAGCTTTCTTT.

The V gene is TRBV12-5, the J gene TRBJ2-1; 9 bases map to TRBD2. Trimming took 0 bases from V and 4 from J; bases not matched to a gene: 4. The CDR3 contains 16 residues. Germline lookup yields CDR1 LGHNT and CDR2 FRNRAP. The CDR3 spells CASGLVGLAYYNEQFF. In DNA, the CDR3 is TGTGCTAGTGGTTTGGTTGGACTAGCGTATTACAATGAGCAGTTCTTC.

The chain couples TRBV18 to TRBJ2-7; 12 nucleotides align to TRBD2. CDR1 is KGHSH, CDR2 LQKENI, per germline. Unmatched junction bases numbered 6, after V lost 3 bases and J lost 3 bases. CDR3 length: 16 amino acids. The CDR3 DNA follows: TGTGCCAGCTCACCTGAGACTAGCGGGAGTTTCTACGAGCAGTACTTC. Translating gives CASSPETSGSFYEQYF.

V is TRBV5-6 and J is TRBJ2-1, with D possibly TRBD2 on 5 matching bases. Trimming took off 6 bases at V and 7 bases at J, with 17 bases between the two ends. CDR1 is SGHDT, CDR2 YYEEEE, per germline. The CDR3 consists of 14 residues. The CDR3: CASILGWQRNEQFF. CDR3 bases: TGTGCCAGCATCCTCGGGTGGCAGCGGAATGAGCAGTTCTTC.

In DNA, the CDR3 is TGTGCCAGCAGCTGGACTAGCGGGAGGTGGGTGGCAGATACGCAGTATTTT. It yields the protein CASSWTSGRWVADTQYF. The chain employs TRBV7-2 and TRBJ2-3; 14 nucleotides agree with TRBD2. V trimming: 4 bases; J trimming: 4 bases; junction bases outside the gene matches: 7. The CDR3 consists of 17 residues. The germline V gene encodes CDR1 SGHTA and CDR2 FQGNSA.

The V call is TRBV5-1, the J call TRBJ2-3; D possibly corresponds to TRBD2 (6 bases). V lost 2 bases and J 2 bases, leaving 9 bases between the germline ends. Germline V gene lookup returns CDR1 SGHRS and CDR2 YFSETQ. CDR3 size: 14 residues. The CDR3 sequence: CASSFGDFTDTQYF. DNA of the CDR3: TGCGCCAGCAGCTTCGGGGACTTCACAGATACGCAGTATTTT.

V usage is TRBV10-1 and J usage is TRBJ2-3; D is uncertain. V lost 2 bases, J lost 2 bases, and 8 bases lay in between. This CDR3 is built from 14 residues. Germline V gene lookup returns CDR1 WNHNN and CDR2 SYGVQD (reference sequence). The DNA for the CDR3 is TGCGCCAGCAGTGAGGGCGGATACACAGATACGCAGTATTTT. Its translation is CASSEGGYTDTQYF.

The CDR3 loop reads CASSLDTGLETQYF. The CDR3 nucleotides are TGCGCCAGCAGCTTGGATACAGGGCTTGAGACCCAGTACTTC. The chain employs TRBV5-1 and TRBJ2-5; maybe TRBD1 (6 bases). Germline CDR1 is SGHRS and CDR2 is YFSETQ. This CDR3 is built from 14 residues. The germline V and J ends were trimmed by 0 bases and 5 bases, with 11 bases remaining between them.

The V and J genes are TRBV28 and TRBJ1-1; possibly TRBD1 for D (6 bases). This CDR3 is 12 amino acids long. CDR1 and CDR2 from the germline V gene are MDHEN and SYDVKM. CDR3 bases: TGTGCTACGCGGGGGGCGAACACTGAAGCTTTCTTT. Translation: CATRGANTEAFF.

About this clone itself: Compared with germline, one end of the junction differs, possibly owing to a read error. The J gene is TRBJ2-7, the V gene TRBV6-1; tentative D call: TRBD2 (6 bases). The CDR3 totals 11 residues. Germline lookup yields CDR1 MNHNS and CDR2 SASEGT. The CDR3 nucleotides are TGTGCCAGCACCTATGGGGGGACGGGTAGCTTC. Residues: CASTYGGTGSF.

V and J are TRBV5-4 and TRBJ2-5; 10 bases align to TRBD2. V dropped 5 bases and J dropped 0; count of bases not matched to a gene: 4. The germline V gene encodes CDR1 SGHNT and CDR2 YYREEE (reference sequence). This CDR3 is 15 amino acids long. The CDR3 reads CASSSGLANQETQYF. CDR3 DNA: TGTGCCAGCAGTTCGGGACTAGCGAACCAAGAGACCCAGTACTTC.

V usage is TRBV15 and J usage is TRBJ2-3; TRBD2 matches at 11 bases. This CDR3 has 17 amino acids. The germline CDR1 and CDR2 sequences are LNHNV and YYDKDF (reference sequence). The V segment lost 3 bases and the J segment 0 bases; nucleotides outside the gene matches: 5. CDR3 nucleotides: TGTGCCACCAGCAGTGGACTAGCGGGCTTTAGCACAGATACGCAGTATTTT. Translating gives CATSSGLAGFSTDTQYF.

The chain recombines TRBV5-6 with TRBJ2-4, with 7 positions matching TRBD1. V trimming: 5 bases; J trimming: 0 bases; junction bases outside the gene matches: 5. This CDR3 has 15 residues. Germline CDR1 and CDR2: SGHDT and YYEEEE. CDR3 bases: TGTGCCAGCAGTCCAACAGGGGTAGCCAAAAACATTCAGTACTTC. Translation: CASSPTGVAKNIQYF.

The chain has TRBV28 and TRBJ2-3, with 10 bases lining up with TRBD2. CDR3 length equals 17 residues. V dropped 5 bases and J dropped 5; count of bases not matched to a gene: 13. Germline-derived CDR1 and CDR2 are MDHEN and SYDVKM. The CDR3 region is CASSPPRSGRAEDTQYF. Here the CDR3 DNA reads TGTGCCAGCAGTCCCCCCAGGAGCGGGAGGGCCGAAGATACGCAGTATTTT.

The chain uses TRBV15 and TRBJ2-3; perhaps TRBD2 as D (5 bases). CDR3 length equals 15 residues. Germline V gives CDR1 LNHNV, CDR2 YYDKDF (reference sequence). The V gene lost 3 bases and the J gene lost 8 bases, with 18 bases spanning the gap. The CDR3 DNA sequence: TGTGCCACCAGCAGGGACTCCCGGGAAGGAGGTACGCAGTATTTT. Encoded protein: CATSRDSREGGTQYF.

For this clone: At one end the junction does not follow the germline gene, possibly because of a read error. In the same sample, other DNA sequences code for this CDR3. This chain connects TRBV5-1 to TRBJ2-2, with D possibly TRBD1 on 6 matching bases. CDR3 length equals 14 residues. The germline gives CDR1 SGHRS, CDR2 YFSETQ. CDR3: CASSQGQVPGELFF. DNA for the CDR3: TGCGCCAGCAGCCAGGGACAAGTGCCCGGGGAGCTGTTTTTC. Based on the CDR3 plus reference TRBV5-1 and TRBJ2-2, the full variable domain is KAGVTQTPRYLIKTRGQQVTLSCSPISGHRSVSWYQQTPGQGLQFLFEYFSETQRNKGNFPGRFSGRQFSNSRSEMNVSTLELGDSALYLCASSQGQVPGELFFGEGSRLTVL.

The chain carries TRBV5-1 and TRBJ2-1; possibly TRBD2 for D (6 bases). The V end lost 5 bases, the J end lost 10 bases, and 13 bases lay between the germline ends. Germline V CDR1 and CDR2: SGHRS, YFSETQ. The CDR3 totals 12 residues. In nucleotides, the CDR3 is TGCGCCAGCAGACGGGGGTTAGAAGAGCAGTTCTTC. It encodes CASRRGLEEQFF.

The chain uses TRBV7-2 and TRBJ2-1, with 8 bases identical to TRBD1. The germline gives CDR1 SGHTA, CDR2 FQGNSA. The trim removed 1 base at V and 8 bases at J, leaving 4 bases unmatched. The CDR3 length is 14 residues. The CDR3 sequence is CASSLDPQGDEQFF. CDR3 nucleotide sequence: TGTGCCAGCAGCTTAGATCCACAGGGGGATGAGCAGTTCTTC.

The genes are TRBV7-9 and TRBJ2-3, with D perhaps TRBD2 (6 bases). CDR3 length equals 16 residues. V gave up 3 bases and J gave up 6 bases, with 19 bases separating them. Germline CDR1 is SEHNR and CDR2 is FQNEAQ (reference sequence). The CDR3 nucleotides are TGTGCCAGCAGCTTTAGGATCGGCGGGATAACTGATACGCAGTATTTT. It yields the protein CASSFRIGGITDTQYF.

The rearrangement links TRBV4-1 to TRBJ2-7, with TRBD1 matching over 8 bases. Germline V lookup: CDR1 MGHRA, CDR2 YSYEKL. Unmatched junction bases numbered 7, after V lost 1 base and J lost 5 bases. This CDR3 has 15 residues. The DNA for the CDR3 is TGCGCCAGCAGCCAAGTGCAGGGGGCCTTGGACGAGCAGTACTTC. This gives the protein CASSQVQGALDEQYF.

V gene TRBV18 combines with J gene TRBJ2-7; D is unresolved. Trimming stripped 1 base from V and 2 bases from J, with 9 bases between. The CDR3 covers 14 residues. The V gene's germline CDR1 is KGHSH and CDR2 LQKENI. CDR3 loop: CASSPLNSPYEQYF. CDR3 DNA sequence: TGTGCCAGCTCACCACTCAACAGTCCCTACGAGCAGTACTTC. Combining the CDR3 with reference TRBV18 and TRBJ2-7 gives the whole variable domain NAGVMQNPRHLVRRRGQEARLRCSPMKGHSHVYWYRQLPEEGLKFMVYLQKENIIDESGMPKERFSAEFPKEGPSILRIQQVVRGDSAAYFCASSPLNSPYEQYFGPGTRLTVT.

The chain uses TRBV7-8 and TRBJ2-1; D is possibly TRBD2 (5 bases). Trimming took 4 bases from V and 6 from J, leaving 16 bases between them. This CDR3 has 15 amino acids. The V gene's germline CDR1 is SGHVS and CDR2 FQNEAQ. The CDR3 loop is CASSSDYPGGNEQFF. The CDR3 nucleotides read TGTGCCAGCAGCTCCGACTACCCTGGCGGCAATGAGCAGTTCTTC.

The chain combines TRBV27 with TRBJ2-5; D is possibly TRBD2 (5 bases). V was clipped by 2 bases and J by 1 base, with 11 bases between them. The CDR3 length is 15 residues. Looked up from germline, CDR1 is MNHEY and CDR2 is SMNVEV (reference sequence). In DNA, the CDR3 is TGTGCCAGCAGTTTAGGACTGTCTCGCCAAGAGACCCAGTACTTC. Its protein is CASSLGLSRQETQYF.

This clone was found a few times. This chain uses TRBV25-1 with TRBJ1-1; D unresolved. Germline V gives CDR1 MGHDK, CDR2 SYGVNS. V was pared by 4 bases and J by 4 bases, with 7 bases between. The CDR3 is 12 amino acids. CDR3 bases: TGTGCCAGCAGTGGTTACTTCACTGAAGCTTTCTTT. It specifies CASSGYFTEAFF.

The V and J genes are TRBV30 and TRBJ1-2; 9 nucleotides align to TRBD1. Germline values: CDR1 GTSNPN, CDR2 SVGIG (reference sequence). Trimming removed 5 bases from V and 2 bases from J; junction bases left unmatched: 6. The CDR3 has 14 amino acids. The CDR3 DNA reads TGTGCCTGGGGGCCGGACAGGGGAAACTATGGCTACACCTTC. Its translation is CAWGPDRGNYGYTF.

The chain joins TRBV10-3 to TRBJ1-5; 7 nucleotides align to TRBD1. The CDR3 length is 15 residues. Germline V gene data show CDR1 as ENHRY and CDR2 as SYGVKD. J gave up 8 bases and V 2 bases, and 9 bases lay outside the gene matches. CDR3 sequence (DNA): TGTGCCATCAGTGAGGACGACAGGGTCCTGAAGCCCCAGCATTTT. Its translation: CAISEDDRVLKPQHF.

V usage is TRBV30 and J usage is TRBJ1-2; TRBD1 matches 10 bases. Germline assignment: CDR1 GTSNPN and CDR2 SVGIG (reference sequence). The CDR3 runs to 14 residues. The V and J ends lost 4 bases and 5 bases, in that order; junction bases with no gene match: 7. The CDR3 sequence is CAWTPTGGRYGYTF. The CDR3, as DNA: TGTGCCTGGACCCCGACAGGGGGCAGGTATGGCTACACCTTC.

The genes are TRBV30 and TRBJ2-1; tentatively, D is TRBD2 (6 bases). The germline V gene encodes CDR1 GTSNPN and CDR2 SVGIG (reference sequence). V was cut by 3 bases and J by 10 bases, with 16 bases left in between. CDR3 length equals 13 residues. This CDR3 is CAWSGSSPWEQFF. In DNA form, the CDR3 reads TGTGCCTGGAGCGGGAGCTCCCCATGGGAGCAGTTCTTC.